This T cell receptor (beta chain) was identified in a study of shared clonotypes between healthy human individuals. The study, taken as a whole, reports: Naive subsets generally exceeded memory subsets in estimated richness.

Donors comprised healthy HIV-negative adults lacking recent acute infections or vaccinations. Sorted-subset replicate PCRs used 200 ng of genomic DNA. This amount corresponded to 30,000 to 35,000 T cell genomes. Profiled with immunoSEQ multiplex PCR; TCRdb holds only in-frame clones, not every one. This table holds some 790,000 clones, roughly two thirds found once. Trimming removed 4 bases from V and 2 bases from J; junction bases left unmatched: 11. Germline V gene lookup returns CDR1 MDHEN and CDR2 SYDVKM. The CDR3 covers 17 residues. Details on this clone: Its target is not known.

V is TRBV28 and J is TRBJ2-7, with 10 positions matching TRBD2. The sequence was collected from a woman in her 30s in good health. Source material: memory CD4+ T cells sorted from blood. Indicated subset: CD45RA-negative fraction. The CDR3 nucleotides are TGTGCCAGCAGTTCCTCCGGGACTAGCGACAAACCCTACGAGCAGTACTTC. It is translated as CASSSSGTSDKPYEQYF.